Detailed here is one T cell receptor beta chain. Its antigen is not identified. These data are taken from a study of CD8 T cells in Susac syndrome. Peripheral blood CD8+ and CD4+ T cells were profiled by TCR beta sequencing. Negative isolation yielded CD4+ and CD8+ T cells, and FACS enriched TEMRA cells. Study findings and constraints: The study admitted that it had a relatively small number of individuals in its TCR sequencing and HLA analysis.

After extraction with the RNeasy kit, 0.5 to 1 ug of the RNA was reverse transcribed using random hexamers. Amplification of TCR beta CDR3 used immunoSEQ multiplex PCR across 54 Vbeta and 13 Jbeta. TCRdb redid the calling of the immunoSEQ multiplex PCR reads with MiXCR, one entry per CDR3 protein. The sample lists 200,000 to 250,000 distinct CDR3 sequences, approximately 94% occurring once. The sample consisted of CD4+ T cells from PBMCs. This receptor was obtained from a human donor with Susac syndrome.

The CDR3, as DNA: TGCAGTGCTAGAGAAGGGGAAAAACTGTTTTTT. Translation gives CSAREGEKLFF. The J gene is TRBJ1-4, the V gene TRBV20-1; D is undetermined. Germline loops: CDR1 DFQATT, CDR2 SNEGSKA (reference sequence). There are 11 residues in the CDR3. The V end was cut by 0 bases, the J end by 8 bases, with 4 bases between.